Included here is one T cell receptor (beta chain) sequence, with context. Its antigen is not known. The repertoire was sequenced with immunoSEQ multiplex PCR; TCRdb's copy has only in-frame clones and lacks some. The table includes over 75,000 clones, approximately 92% detected once. The data are from a study of T cell responses to AZD1222 COVID-19 vaccine. This CDR3 is built from 16 residues. V dropped 0 bases and J dropped 0; count of bases not matched to a gene: 4. Germline loops: CDR1 MGHRA, CDR2 YSYEKL. Points from the study as a whole: Only a handful of AZD1222 recipients, more than 5 in all, had baseline seropositivity. Reportedly, close to half of spike-specific TCRs are directed against unmutated variant regions. Mostly white British, mostly female donors; authors suggested clonal diversity may be underestimated.

The sample in question was peripheral blood, obtained 28 days after the second AZD1222 dose. This chain joins TRBV4-1 and TRBJ2-7; 8 bases align to TRBD2. The sequence was obtained from an adult who received the AZD1222 COVID-19 vaccine. CDR3 DNA sequence: TGCGCCAGCAGCCAAGACGCTAGCGGGTACTCCTACGAGCAGTACTTC. Its translation is CASSQDASGYSYEQYF.